This T cell receptor (beta chain) was documented in a study of human T cells and chemical hapten exposure. Study-level background: Per-sample TCR yields varied mainly from small pooled library volume differences. Points from the study as a whole: TCRs at a frequency above 1 in 1000 stayed unchanged with DPC sensitization.

Time point given: healthy volunteer bleed at 6 weeks. The template was total RNA from unfractionated whole blood. This clonotype was counted many times. Its antigen is not identified. Unique molecular identifiers were attached to individual cDNA molecules within the library. Source study methods: Individual samples carried between 23,224 and 690,600 TCRs, with approximately 100,000 as the median. TCRdb independently ran MiXCR on the RACE reads; one entry per CDR3 protein. The authors' filters were not applied to this entry. The repertoire consists of about 77,000 distinct CDR3 sequences, with 8.5% to 9.5% occurring once and the leading ten covering approximately 1.5%. Germline lookup yields CDR1 ENHRY and CDR2 SYGVKD. Between the trimmed V and J ends, which lost 10 bases and 6 bases, there was a span of 13 bases. This CDR3 has 11 amino acids.

Sequenced sample: whole blood. This TCR derives from a female donor in good health. Some clones in this sample may be carry-over from other donors' samples. The genes are TRBV10-3 and TRBJ2-7; D is unclear. Here the CDR3 reads CATTHRGEQYF. CDR3 DNA: TGTGCCACCACTCACAGAGGCGAGCAGTACTTC.